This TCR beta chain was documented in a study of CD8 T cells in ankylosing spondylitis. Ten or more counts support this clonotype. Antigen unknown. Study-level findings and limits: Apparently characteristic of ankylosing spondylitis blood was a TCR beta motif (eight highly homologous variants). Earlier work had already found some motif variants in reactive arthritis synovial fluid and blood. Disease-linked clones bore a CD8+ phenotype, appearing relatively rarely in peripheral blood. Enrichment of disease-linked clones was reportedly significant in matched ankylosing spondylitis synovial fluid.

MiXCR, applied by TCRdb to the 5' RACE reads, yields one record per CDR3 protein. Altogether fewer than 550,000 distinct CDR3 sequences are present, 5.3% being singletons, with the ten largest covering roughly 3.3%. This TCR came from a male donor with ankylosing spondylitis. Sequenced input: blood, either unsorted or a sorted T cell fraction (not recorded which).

CDR3 region: CASSSRGSGREEQYF. The CDR3 nucleotides are TGTGCCAGCAGCTCTCGGGGGAGCGGGAGAGAGGAGCAGTACTTC. The chain has TRBV28 and TRBJ2-7, with 8 bases matching TRBD2. There are 15 residues in the CDR3. Germline V gene data show CDR1 as MDHEN and CDR2 as SYDVKM. The ends lost 6 bases at V and 7 bases at J; junction bases unmatched: 14. The variable domain in full, with the rest retrieved from reference TRBV28 and TRBJ2-7, is DVKVTQSSRYLVKRTGEKVFLECVQDMDHENMFWYRQDPGLGLRLIYFSYDVKMKEKGDIPEGYSVSREKKERFSLILESASTNQTSMYLCASSSRGSGREEQYFGPGTRLTVT.